The 30 T cell receptor beta chains below come from one sample, sequenced in a study of T cell responses to AZD1222 COVID-19 vaccine. Sequencing was performed with immunoSEQ multiplex PCR; in TCRdb, only in-frame clones are kept and a portion is missing. The data show 150,000 to 200,000 clones, over 85% seen once. The sequences come from peripheral blood, collected 28 days after the second dose of the MenACWY control vaccine. The receptors were sampled from an adult who received the MenACWY meningococcal vaccine as a control.

CDR3 residues: CASSARIARPIYF. CDR3 nucleotide sequence: TGTGCCAGCAGCGCTCGGATTGCGCGACCCATATATTTT. V gene TRBV6-5 combines with J gene TRBJ1-3; no firm D call. The V gene's germline CDR1 is MNHEY and CDR2 SVGAGI. Trimming pared 6 bases from V and 11 bases from J, leaving 17 bases between. The CDR3 sequence is 13 residues long.

The V call is TRBV3-1 (or the pseudogene TRBV3-2), the J call TRBJ1-2, with D possibly TRBD1 on 5 matching bases. The CDR3 sequence is 14 residues long. V lost 0 bases, J lost 8 bases, and 13 bases lay in between. Germline-derived CDR1 and CDR2 are LGHDT and YNNKEL (reference sequence). DNA of the CDR3: TGTGCCAGCAGCCAAGACGTCAGGGAAGGGGGCTACACCTTC. As protein: CASSQDVREGGYTF.

This chain uses TRBV7-7 with TRBJ2-7; TRBD1 matches at 8 bases. CDR3 length: 15 amino acids. Germline-derived CDR1 and CDR2 are SSHAT and FNYEAQ (reference sequence). Trimming took 5 bases from V and 3 from J; bases not matched to a gene: 9. This chain's CDR3 is CASSPGQGPHYEQYF. The CDR3 nucleotides read TGTGCCAGCAGCCCCGGACAGGGCCCACACTACGAGCAGTACTTC.

The rearrangement joins TRBV4-3 to TRBJ2-3; a possible D gene is TRBD2 (6 bases). Trimming took off 0 bases at V and 0 bases at J, with 10 bases between the two ends. The CDR3 runs 16 residues. Germline CDR1 and CDR2: LGHNA and YSLEER. The CDR3 DNA follows: TGCGCCAGCAGCCAAGAGGGGCTAGCGAGCACAGATACGCAGTATTTT. It yields the protein CASSQEGLASTDTQYF.

V is TRBV11-1 and J is TRBJ1-1; TRBD1 aligns across 9 bases. There are 16 residues in the CDR3. Per the germline V gene, CDR1 is SGHAT and CDR2 is FQDESV (reference sequence). V was clipped by 3 bases and J by 7 bases; unmatched bases: 12. The DNA for the CDR3 is TGTGCCAGCAGCTTGGACAGGGGAAGATTTGATAATGAAGCTTTCTTT. Protein: CASSLDRGRFDNEAFF. The variable domain in full, completed from reference TRBV11-1 and TRBJ1-1, reads EAEVAQSPRYKITEKSQAVAFWCDPISGHATLYWYRQILGQGPELLVQFQDESVVDDSQLPKDRFSAERLKGVDSTLKIQPAELGDSAMYLCASSLDRGRFDNEAFFGQGTRLTVV.

The J gene is TRBJ1-2, the V gene TRBV7-3, with TRBD1 identical over 8 bases. Unmatched junction bases numbered 13, after V lost 0 bases and J lost 7 bases. CDR1 is SGHTA, CDR2 FQGTGA, per germline. The CDR3 extends over 17 amino acids. CDR3 in amino acids: CASSLTEAQGALSGYTF. CDR3 nucleotides: TGTGCCAGCAGCTTAACGGAAGCTCAGGGGGCCTTGTCTGGCTACACCTTC.

V is TRBV2 and J is TRBJ1-5; the match to TRBD1 covers 7 bases. The CDR3 contains 13 residues. With 6 bases clipped from V and 7 bases from J, the junction kept 6 bases outside the gene matches. The germline gives CDR1 SNHLY, CDR2 FYNNEI. Here the CDR3 reads CASSGTGEQPQHF. The CDR3 nucleotides are TGTGCCAGCAGCGGTACAGGGGAACAGCCCCAGCATTTT.

V usage is TRBV18 and J usage is TRBJ2-3, with 12 bases aligning to TRBD2. The CDR3 sequence is 19 residues long. In germline, CDR1 is KGHSH, CDR2 LQKENI. J was trimmed by 4 bases and V by 1 base; bases with no gene match: 12. This CDR3 reads CASSPQHATSGSRSDTQYF. Written as DNA, the CDR3 is TGTGCCAGCTCACCACAACATGCGACTAGCGGGAGTCGCTCAGATACGCAGTATTTT.

This rearrangement joins TRBV24-1 to TRBJ2-1; 10 bases map to TRBD2. V shed 3 bases, J shed 4 bases, and the junction held 11 bases outside the gene matches. Germline CDR1 and CDR2: KGHDR and SFDVKD. This CDR3 comprises 18 residues. CDR3: CATSDRSLAGESYNEQFF. The CDR3 DNA is TGTGCCACCAGTGATAGGAGCCTAGCGGGAGAATCTTACAATGAGCAGTTCTTC.

The V and J genes are TRBV3-1 (or the pseudogene TRBV3-2) and TRBJ2-5, with 14 nucleotides matching TRBD2. The CDR3 extends over 15 amino acids. Unmatched junction bases numbered 10, after V lost 3 bases and J lost 13 bases. The germline V gene encodes CDR1 LGHDT and CDR2 YNNKEL (reference sequence). CDR3 nucleotides: TGTGCCAGCAGCCACCCCGGGACTAGCGGGGGCTCGGGGTACTTC. As protein: CASSHPGTSGGSGYF.

J is TRBJ1-2 and V is TRBV6-5; 7 bases line up with TRBD1. Trimming removed 6 bases from V and 8 bases from J; junction bases left unmatched: 3. The CDR3 has 11 amino acids. The V gene's germline CDR1 is MNHEY and CDR2 SVGAGI. The CDR3 spells CASRRQGGYTF. In DNA, the CDR3 is TGTGCCAGCAGGAGACAGGGAGGCTACACCTTC.

The rearrangement links TRBV6-2 or TRBV6-3 to TRBJ2-3, with D possibly being TRBD1 (5 bases). This CDR3 is built from 15 residues. Trimming stripped 2 bases from V and 4 bases from J, with 13 bases between. The germline gives CDR1 MNHEY, CDR2 SVGEGT. The CDR3 DNA follows: TGTGCCAGCAGTTACCTAAGTCAGGGCCCAGATACGCAGTATTTT. It yields the protein CASSYLSQGPDTQYF.

The rearrangement joins TRBV5-1 to TRBJ1-4; 8 bases agree with TRBD1. The CDR3 has 17 residues. The V gene end was trimmed by 4 bases and the J gene end by 8 bases; junction bases not matched to a gene: 16. Germline V gene sequence: CDR1 SGHRS, CDR2 YFSETQ. CDR3 coding DNA: TGCGCCAGCAGCCCCCGGGACAGGATTCTATCAAGGGAAAAACTGTTTTTT. Translated, it gives CASSPRDRILSREKLFF.

This rearrangement joins TRBV12-3 or TRBV12-4 to TRBJ2-2, with a tentative D call TRBD1 (5 bases). The CDR3 extends over 13 amino acids. Trimming took 2 bases from V and 5 from J, leaving 6 bases between them. DNA for the CDR3: TGTGCCAGCAGTTTAAGGGGTACCGGGGAGCTGTTTTTT. Its translation is CASSLRGTGELFF.

V usage is TRBV12-5 and J usage is TRBJ2-7; TRBD2 agrees at 12 bases. Germline CDR1 reads LGHNT; CDR2 reads FRNRAP. The CDR3 is made up of 14 amino acids. V was pared by 4 bases and J by 5 bases, with 3 bases of the junction left unmatched. The CDR3 loop reads CASGSGLAGHEQYF. CDR3 DNA sequence: TGTGCTAGTGGTTCTGGACTAGCGGGGCACGAGCAGTACTTC.

This chain joins TRBV29-1 and TRBJ1-1; D unclear. The germline V gene has CDR1 SQVTM and CDR2 ANQGSEA. CDR3 length equals 13 residues. The ends were cut back, 5 bases at V and 4 bases at J, with 14 bases in the middle. The CDR3 loop is CSVLHGVSTEAFF. CDR3 nucleotides: TGCAGCGTTCTACATGGGGTAAGCACTGAAGCTTTCTTT.

The V call is TRBV18, the J call TRBJ1-5; TRBD1 might be the D (6 bases). The CDR3 is 14 amino acids. Germline assignment: CDR1 KGHSH and CDR2 LQKENI. Trimming removed 3 bases at V and 4 bases at J, with 10 bases between. This CDR3 reads CASSPGQPNQPQHF. In DNA form, the CDR3 reads TGTGCCAGCTCACCGGGACAACCAAATCAGCCCCAGCATTTT.

This clone appeared a single time. This chain connects TRBV6-1 to TRBJ2-4, with no clear D. Trimming removed 0 bases at V and 3 bases at J, with 0 bases between. CDR1 is MNHNS and CDR2 is SASEGT in the germline V gene. The CDR3 consists of 12 residues. The CDR3 sequence is CASSEAKNIQYF. For the CDR3, the DNA is TGTGCCAGCAGTGAAGCCAAAAACATTCAGTACTTC.

This chain links TRBV9 with TRBJ1-2; D is possibly TRBD1 (6 bases). V dropped 0 bases and J dropped 4 bases, with 10 bases sitting between them. This CDR3 spans 14 amino acids. Germline CDR1 SGDLS, CDR2 YYNGEE. The CDR3 region is CASSVDGGLYGYTF. The CDR3 bases are TGTGCCAGCAGCGTAGACGGGGGCCTCTATGGCTACACCTTC.

This clone has a handful of counts. The V gene is TRBV3-1 (or the pseudogene TRBV3-2), the J gene TRBJ2-7, with TRBD2 identical over 7 bases. V shed 0 bases, J shed 2 bases, and the junction held 19 bases outside the gene matches. Germline values: CDR1 LGHDT, CDR2 YNNKEL (reference sequence). The CDR3 covers 20 residues. CDR3 DNA sequence: TGTGCCAGCAGCCAAGATTTTGGGATTTGGGGGGGGGAGAATCCCTACGAGCAGTACTTC. Protein product: CASSQDFGIWGGENPYEQYF.

This clone has just one count. V is TRBV16 and J is TRBJ1-1; D ambiguous. The ends were cut back, 8 bases at V and 6 bases at J, with 16 bases in the middle. This CDR3 spans 13 amino acids. Germline lookup yields CDR1 KGHSY and CDR2 FQNENV. The chain's CDR3 is CASLALRTPEAFF. CDR3 DNA sequence: TGTGCCAGCCTCGCCCTGAGGACCCCTGAAGCTTTCTTT. Looking up the rest from reference TRBV16 and TRBJ1-1 gives the full variable domain: GEEVAQTPKHLVRGEGQKAKLYCAPIKGHSYVFWYQQVLKNEFKFLISFQNENVFDETGMPKERFSAKCLPNSPCSLEIQATKLEDSAVYFCASLALRTPEAFFGQGTRLTVV.

This clone was found once. The J gene is TRBJ2-3, the V gene TRBV14; D call uncertain. Trimming stripped 0 bases from V and 6 bases from J, with 7 bases between. The CDR3 consists of 13 residues. Germline CDR1 reads SGHDN; CDR2 reads FVKESK. CDR3 region: CASSQELMDTQYF. In nucleotides, the CDR3 is TGTGCCAGCAGCCAAGAGTTAATGGATACGCAGTATTTT.

V usage is TRBV27 and J usage is TRBJ2-3; 7 bases align to TRBD1. Germline CDR1 is MNHEY and CDR2 is SMNVEV (reference sequence). This CDR3 region has 16 residues. J was trimmed by 0 bases and V by 5 bases; bases with no gene match: 8. The CDR3 spells CASSGFTGASTDTQYF. Here the CDR3 DNA reads TGTGCCAGCAGTGGATTCACAGGGGCCAGCACAGATACGCAGTATTTT.

This clone was detected once. This chain links TRBV11-3 with TRBJ2-5; possibly TRBD2 for D (6 bases). Germline values: CDR1 SGHNT, CDR2 YENEEA. This CDR3 is built from 14 residues. V was shortened by 0 bases and J by 5 bases, with 10 bases between the two germline ends. The CDR3 DNA is TGTGCCAGCAGCTTAGAACTAGCAATGGAGACCCAGTACTTC. Protein sequence: CASSLELAMETQYF.

The chain links TRBV28 to TRBJ2-1, with 13 bases that match TRBD2. Germline CDR1 MDHEN, CDR2 SYDVKM. The CDR3 covers 14 residues. V shed 8 bases, J shed 9 bases, and the junction held 7 bases outside the gene matches. As DNA, the CDR3 is TGTGCCAGCGCAGGGACTAGCGGGACTGGTGAGCAGTTCTTC. Its protein product is CASAGTSGTGEQFF. The complete variable domain, with remaining parts taken from reference TRBV28 and TRBJ2-1, reads DVKVTQSSRYLVKRTGEKVFLECVQDMDHENMFWYRQDPGLGLRLIYFSYDVKMKEKGDIPEGYSVSREKKERFSLILESASTNQTSMYLCASAGTSGTGEQFFGPGTRLTVL.

The chain joins TRBV11-2 to TRBJ2-1, with D hard to call. Germline lookup yields CDR1 SGHAT and CDR2 FQNNGV. The CDR3 totals 16 residues. The ends were cut back, 4 bases at V and 4 bases at J, with 17 bases in the middle. The CDR3 bases are TGTGCCAGCAGCTCGTGGGTGCAGCCTCGGTACAATGAGCAGTTCTTC. The encoded protein is CASSSWVQPRYNEQFF.

The chain combines TRBV30 with TRBJ1-1, with 7 bases fitting TRBD1. This CDR3 spans 12 amino acids. The germline V gene has CDR1 GTSNPN and CDR2 SVGIG (reference sequence). This CDR3 is CAEGQQNTEAFF. DNA for the CDR3: TGTGCGGAGGGACAGCAGAACACTGAAGCTTTCTTT.

The rearrangement uses TRBV9 and TRBJ1-5, with D unclear. The CDR3 contains 14 residues. Germline V lookup: CDR1 SGDLS, CDR2 YYNGEE. The V end was cut by 4 bases, the J end by 3 bases, with 11 bases between. The CDR3 nucleotides are TGTGCCAGCAGCAATGGTGGAGTCAATCAGCCCCAGCATTTT. Its translation: CASSNGGVNQPQHF.

J is TRBJ2-5 and V is TRBV6-5, with 8 nucleotides matching TRBD1. Germline V gene sequence: CDR1 MNHEY, CDR2 SVGAGI. V lost 7 bases, J lost 4 bases, and 5 bases stayed unmatched. The CDR3 has 13 amino acids. The CDR3 bases are TGTGCCAGCAAAAGGACAGGGCGAGAGACCCAGTACTTC. This encodes CASKRTGRETQYF.

This clone appeared once. The V and J genes are TRBV12-3 or TRBV12-4 and TRBJ2-2, with D unclear. This CDR3 is built from 13 residues. V lost 6 bases and J 6 bases, leaving 11 bases between the germline ends. DNA for the CDR3: TGTGCCAGCAGCAAATCTTCCCCCGGGGAGCTGTTTTTT. Its protein product is CASSKSSPGELFF.